The clone carrying this T cell receptor beta chain occurred a few times. The antigen remains undetermined. This specimen comes from a study of cytomegalovirus exposure and HLA in healthy donors. Findings and limits, study-wide: TCR beta V segments were, for the most part, productive about 90% or about 30% of the time in an earlier analysis. The study had only CMV serostatus as immune exposure information.

This PCR relied on a set of 60 Vbeta primers and 13 Jbeta primers. Sequenced by immunoSEQ multiplex PCR; TCRdb stores in-frame clones only, minus some. The sample consists of about 71,000 clones, around 70% of them appearing once. CDR1 MGHDK and CDR2 SYGVNS come from the germline V gene. The CDR3 runs to 14 residues. The V end was cut by 3 bases, the J end by 0 bases, with 8 bases between. The rearrangement joins TRBV25-1 to TRBJ1-1; perhaps TRBD1 as D (5 bases). The sequencing input was PBMCs. This TCR came from a man aged 35 to 55 in good health and CMV-seropositive. CDR3 DNA: TGTGCCAGCAGTGACTGGACACTGAACACTGAAGCTTTCTTT. This encodes CASSDWTLNTEAFF. The full variable domain, its missing parts supplied by reference TRBV25-1 and TRBJ1-1, is EADIYQTPRYLVIGTGKKITLECSQTMGHDKMYWYQQDPGMELHLIHYSYGVNSTEKGDLSSESTVSRIRTEHFPLTLESARPSHTSQYLCASSDWTLNTEAFFGQGTRLTVV.